The entry that follows covers one T cell receptor beta chain sequence. This sample stems from a study of blood T cell repertoires in COVID-19. On the study more broadly: The United States, Italy and Spain supplied acute and convalescent COVID-19 samples. PBMCs, B-cell-depleted T cells, or T cells provided the cDNA or gDNA that made up the material.

Germline V lookup: CDR1 LGHDT, CDR2 YNNKEL (reference sequence). CDR3 size: 12 residues. V was clipped by 4 bases and J by 7 bases, with 8 bases between them. Under the authors' procedure: Reference gene primer amplification gave nucleated cell count estimates. Produced via immunoSEQ multiplex PCR; TCRdb's table is partial and in-frame only. The V and J calls and clone size are taken from that table; D and trimming were inferred from the DNA. The profile covers roughly 68,000 clones, with more than 65% appearing a single time and approximately 10% taken by the ten largest. The chain is built from TRBV3-1 (or the pseudogene TRBV3-2) and TRBJ2-1; unclear D gene. The sample consisted of peripheral blood. This sequence was found in a woman in her 50s with acute or convalescent COVID-19. CDR3 sequence: CASSPTVNEQFF. The CDR3 DNA follows: TGTGCCAGCAGCCCTACTGTTAATGAGCAGTTCTTC.